Each of the 8 T cell receptor beta chains below was sequenced from the same sample in a study of CD8+ T cells in alopecia areata. Investigators isolated RNA and reverse transcribed it into cDNA to act as the sequencing template. Only in-frame clones appear in the TCRdb table, and some are missing; sequencing was by immunoSEQ multiplex PCR. The sample has fewer than 250,000 clones, around three fifths seen once. The sample in question was CD4+ T cells sorted from blood, obtained at week 0. These receptors all stem from a human donor with alopecia areata.

This clone has a handful of counts. The chain employs TRBV29-1 and TRBJ2-7; D may correspond to TRBD1 or TRBD2 (6 bases each). The germline V and J ends were trimmed by 6 bases and 5 bases, with 11 bases remaining between them. The germline V gene has CDR1 SQVTM and CDR2 ANQGSEA. The CDR3 totals 11 residues. CDR3 sequence reads: CSVRGGNEQYF. CDR3 coding DNA: TGCAGCGTCAGAGGGGGGAACGAGCAGTACTTC.

Many counts were recorded for this clone. J is TRBJ1-1 and V is TRBV18; the D is unclear. The CDR3 loop spans 13 amino acids. Germline CDR1 reads KGHSH; CDR2 reads LQKENI. Trimming pared 2 bases from V and 3 bases from J, leaving 7 bases between. CDR3 DNA: TGTGCCAGCTCACCAATATCCGACACTGAAGCTTTCTTT. It is translated as CASSPISDTEAFF.

Remarks on this clone: The same CDR3 can be traced to other DNA sequences in this sample. This rearrangement joins TRBV7-9 to TRBJ2-3; D call uncertain. Germline CDR1 SEHNR, CDR2 FQNEAQ (reference sequence). Trimming stripped 8 bases from V and 0 bases from J, with 3 bases between. CDR3 length: 11 residues. In DNA, the CDR3 is TGTGCCAGCGGGAGCACAGATACGCAGTATTTT. Its protein product is CASGSTDTQYF. Drawing the rest from reference TRBV7-9 and TRBJ2-3, the complete variable domain is DTGVSQNPRHKITKRGQNVTFRCDPISEHNRLYWYRQTLGQGPEFLTYFQNEAQLEKSRLLSDRFSAERPKGSFSTLEIQRTEQGDSAMYLCASGSTDTQYFGPGTRLTVL.

This clone was detected a few times. The chain combines TRBV29-1 with TRBJ2-7; D not resolved. The CDR3 length is 12 residues. The V gene lost 8 bases and the J gene lost 4 bases, with 15 bases spanning the gap. Germline V gene lookup returns CDR1 SQVTM and CDR2 ANQGSEA. The CDR3 here is CSFQAVGYEQYF. CDR3 DNA: TGCAGCTTCCAGGCAGTTGGTTACGAGCAGTACTTC.

This clone appeared a few times. The chain has TRBV7-8 and TRBJ1-2; D is unclear. Trimming removed 5 bases at V and 2 bases at J, with 9 bases between. The CDR3 sequence is 13 residues long. The germline V gene has CDR1 SGHVS and CDR2 FQNEAQ. CDR3 loop: CASSPQLNYGYTF. Here the CDR3 DNA reads TGTGCCAGCAGCCCACAGCTAAACTATGGCTACACCTTC.

The CDR3 DNA follows: TGTGCCAGCAGCTCCGGCAGAACCTATGGCTACACCTTC. Protein product: CASSSGRTYGYTF. The genes are TRBV5-6 and TRBJ1-2; D is uncertain. Looked up from germline, CDR1 is SGHDT and CDR2 is YYEEEE. The CDR3 is 13 residues long. Deletions cut 3 bases from V and 4 bases from J, with 10 bases between.

The table lists this clone with a few counts. The DNA of the CDR3 is TGTGCCAGCAGCTCCTACACCCCGGGCACAGATACGCAGTATTTT. Its translation is CASSSYTPGTDTQYF. The J gene is TRBJ2-3, the V gene TRBV5-8; D gene uncertain. The germline V and J ends were trimmed by 3 bases and 1 base, with 12 bases remaining between them. Germline V lookup: CDR1 SGHTS, CDR2 YDEGEE. CDR3 size: 15 residues.

The chain couples TRBV27 to TRBJ2-6; no reliable D call. The CDR3 is 15 amino acids. Germline assignment: CDR1 MNHEY and CDR2 SMNVEV (reference sequence). Trimming stripped 5 bases from V and 0 bases from J, with 8 bases between. The CDR3 loop is CASSAHSSGANVLTF. In DNA, the CDR3 is TGTGCCAGCAGTGCCCATTCCTCTGGGGCCAACGTCCTGACTTTC.